The 20 T cell receptor beta chains in this list originate from one sample, sequenced in a study of T cells after posttransplantation cyclophosphamide. TCRdb keeps only in-frame clones here, not all; method: immunoSEQ multiplex PCR. The table records around 13,000 clones, about four fifths of them present only once. Sequences were obtained from memory CD4+ T cells sorted from PBMCs. These receptors originate from a man aged 50 to 59 in good health, CMV-negative, and a related stem cell transplant donor.

The J gene is TRBJ2-7, the V gene TRBV6-6; 13 bases agree with TRBD2. V lost 9 bases to trimming and J lost 5 bases; unmatched junction nucleotides: 7. The CDR3 is 14 amino acids. CDR1 is MNHNY and CDR2 is SVGAGI in the germline V gene (reference sequence). The CDR3 sequence: CASTGTSGNNEQYF. CDR3 coding DNA: TGTGCCAGTACCGGGACTAGCGGGAACAACGAGCAGTACTTC.

This clone has just a few counts. The chain has TRBV11-2 and TRBJ2-3, with D uncertain. From germline, CDR1 is SGHAT and CDR2 FQNNGV. Trimming took off 5 bases at V and 2 bases at J, with 2 bases between the two ends. This CDR3 has 11 amino acids. The CDR3 reads CASSHTDTQYF. The CDR3 region has the DNA TGTGCCAGCAGCCACACAGATACGCAGTATTTT.

This chain joins TRBV5-1 and TRBJ2-3; 13 bases align to TRBD2. This CDR3 is built from 15 residues. With V trimmed by 3 bases and J by 6 bases, 4 bases remained unmatched. CDR1 is SGHRS and CDR2 is YFSETQ in the germline V gene. The CDR3 reads CASSWGLAGRDTQYF. CDR3 nucleotide sequence: TGCGCCAGCAGCTGGGGACTAGCGGGAAGGGATACGCAGTATTTT. The entire variable domain, with the rest obtained from reference TRBV5-1 and TRBJ2-3, is as follows: KAGVTQTPRYLIKTRGQQVTLSCSPISGHRSVSWYQQTPGQGLQFLFEYFSETQRNKGNFPGRFSGRQFSNSRSEMNVSTLELGDSALYLCASSWGLAGRDTQYFGPGTRLTVL.

The V and J genes are TRBV19 and TRBJ2-3; D perhaps matches TRBD1 (6 bases). CDR1 is LNHDA and CDR2 is SQIVND in the germline V gene (reference sequence). The CDR3 sequence is 13 residues long. V was shortened by 5 bases and J by 3 bases, with 9 bases between the two germline ends. The CDR3 sequence is CASSPQGTDTQYF. CDR3 DNA: TGTGCCAGTAGTCCCCAGGGGACAGATACGCAGTATTTT.

The table lists this clone with a count of one. The chain uses TRBV10-2 and TRBJ1-1; 8 positions agree with TRBD1. The ends lost 7 bases at V and 5 bases at J; junction bases unmatched: 12. The CDR3 runs to 15 residues. Germline lookup yields CDR1 WSHSY and CDR2 SAAADI. The CDR3 here is CASTNTGGGGTEAFF. The CDR3 DNA reads as TGCGCCAGCACCAATACAGGGGGAGGCGGTACTGAAGCTTTCTTT.

The chain joins TRBV6-5 to TRBJ2-7; D is unclear. V was pared by 5 bases and J by 0 bases, with 11 bases between. The V gene's germline CDR1 is MNHEY and CDR2 SVGAGI. The CDR3 length is 14 residues. CDR3 region: CASSLRVHSYEQYF. In DNA form, the CDR3 reads TGTGCCAGCAGTCTCCGGGTACACTCCTACGAGCAGTACTTC.

The J gene is TRBJ2-2, the V gene TRBV19; 11 bases align to TRBD2. The CDR3 is 15 amino acids. From germline, CDR1 is LNHDA and CDR2 SQIVND (reference sequence). The V segment lost 6 bases and the J segment 6 bases; nucleotides outside the gene matches: 6. The chain's CDR3 is CASRASGRYPGELFF. Here the CDR3 DNA reads TGTGCCAGTAGAGCTAGCGGGAGGTATCCCGGGGAGCTGTTTTTT.

The chain couples TRBV9 to TRBJ2-1; maybe TRBD2 (6 bases). This CDR3 is 16 amino acids long. The germline CDR1 and CDR2 sequences are SGDLS and YYNGEE. The germline V and J ends were trimmed by 0 bases and 2 bases, with 12 bases remaining between them. The chain's CDR3 is CASSVDARGAYNEQFF. The CDR3 region has the DNA TGTGCCAGCAGCGTAGATGCGCGGGGCGCCTACAATGAGCAGTTCTTC.

This clone has just one count. The genes are TRBV10-3 and TRBJ1-2, with TRBD1 matching over 7 bases. The length of the CDR3 is 14 residues. With V trimmed by 6 bases and J by 1 base, 5 bases remained unmatched. Germline V CDR1 and CDR2: ENHRY, SYGVKD. CDR3 sequence reads: CAIRRQGDNYGYTF. The CDR3 region has the DNA TGTGCCATCAGAAGACAGGGCGATAACTATGGCTACACCTTC.

The rearrangement joins TRBV7-2 to TRBJ2-5; 7 nucleotides line up with TRBD2. The CDR3 is made up of 13 amino acids. Unmatched junction bases numbered 9, after V lost 11 bases and J lost 3 bases. Germline CDR1 SGHTA, CDR2 FQGNSA. The DNA of the CDR3 is TGTGCCGTGAGAGTGCGGGAGAAAGAGACCCAGTACTTC. Protein product: CAVRVREKETQYF.

The chain recombines TRBV5-1 with TRBJ2-5, with D maybe TRBD2 (7 bases). CDR3 size: 15 residues. The germline CDR1 and CDR2 sequences are SGHRS and YFSETQ. V dropped 6 bases and J dropped 2 bases, with 17 bases sitting between them. The CDR3 loop is CASTTRGAGQETQYF. The CDR3 region has the DNA TGCGCCAGCACCACTCGGGGGGCGGGGCAAGAGACCCAGTACTTC. Drawing the rest from reference TRBV5-1 and TRBJ2-5, the complete variable domain is KAGVTQTPRYLIKTRGQQVTLSCSPISGHRSVSWYQQTPGQGLQFLFEYFSETQRNKGNFPGRFSGRQFSNSRSEMNVSTLELGDSALYLCASTTRGAGQETQYFGPGTRLLVL.

The chain joins TRBV19 to TRBJ1-2; TRBD1 might be the D (6 bases). Trimming stripped 5 bases from V and 5 bases from J, with 15 bases between. The CDR3 extends over 14 amino acids. Germline lookup yields CDR1 LNHDA and CDR2 SQIVND (reference sequence). The CDR3 is CASSRTVLGYGYTF. The CDR3 DNA reads TGTGCCAGTAGTCGGACAGTTCTCGGGTATGGCTACACCTTC.

The rearrangement links TRBV6-5 to TRBJ2-3; 10 nucleotides match TRBD1. V shed 4 bases, J shed 14 bases, and the junction held 6 bases outside the gene matches. The CDR3 runs 12 residues. Germline CDR1 and CDR2: MNHEY and SVGAGI. In nucleotides, the CDR3 is TGTGCCAGCAGTTCCCGGGACAGGGGACCGTATTTT. Residues: CASSSRDRGPYF.

The rearrangement joins TRBV11-3 to TRBJ2-2, with a possible D match to TRBD1 (6 bases). The CDR3 totals 17 residues. Trimming cost V 0 bases and J 6 bases, with 17 bases left between them. Per germline, CDR1 SGHNT and CDR2 YENEEA. The CDR3 DNA reads TGTGCCAGCAGCTTAGATGATAGGACAGTACGCCCCGGGGAGCTGTTTTTT. Residues: CASSLDDRTVRPGELFF.

Concerning this clone: Its ends do not fully match the called genes, so a read error is possible. The chain has TRBV27 and TRBJ2-3; no firm D call. CDR3 length: 15 amino acids. The germline CDR1 and CDR2 sequences are MNHEY and SMNVEV (reference sequence). Here the CDR3 reads CASSRLLGSTDTQYF. The CDR3 DNA sequence: TGTGCCAGCAGCCGTCTACTCGGATCCACAGATACGCAATATTTT.

This sequence joins TRBV7-3 and TRBJ2-1, with 9 bases that match TRBD2. V was pared by 10 bases and J by 12 bases, with 16 bases of the junction left unmatched. Germline CDR1 SGHTA, CDR2 FQGTGA. The CDR3 spans 14 residues. CDR3: CATGAGGPRSVQFF. CDR3 nucleotide sequence: TGTGCCACCGGTGCGGGGGGGCCCCGCTCGGTGCAGTTCTTC.

The CDR3 region is CASSSAGGQFF. CDR3 DNA sequence: TGTGCCAGCAGTTCCGCCGGGGGGCAGTTCTTC. The genes are TRBV6-5 and TRBJ2-1; maybe TRBD2 (6 bases). Trimming removed 4 bases from V and 12 bases from J, with 10 bases in between. This CDR3 has 11 amino acids. Germline lookup yields CDR1 MNHEY and CDR2 SVGAGI.

The chain has TRBV5-6 and TRBJ2-7; possibly TRBD2 for D (6 bases). CDR1 and CDR2 (germline): SGHDT, YYEEEE. There are 14 residues in the CDR3. V gave up 5 bases and J gave up 1 base, with 13 bases separating them. The CDR3, as DNA: TGTGCCAGCAGGAACCGGGACTTGTCCTACGAGCAGTACTTC. Translated: CASRNRDLSYEQYF.

The chain recombines TRBV4-1 with TRBJ2-2; TRBD1 is a possible D gene (5 bases). This CDR3 has 18 residues. V lost 1 base to trimming and J lost 2 bases, with 17 bases between them. CDR1 and CDR2 (germline): MGHRA, YSYEKL. The CDR3 DNA is TGCGCCAGCAGCCAAGTCTTCGGTGACAGAGATAACACCGGGGAGCTGTTTTTT. Translated, it gives CASSQVFGDRDNTGELFF.

This clone turned up a few times. The V call is TRBV10-3, the J call TRBJ2-7; 11 positions match TRBD1. In germline, CDR1 is ENHRY, CDR2 SYGVKD. With V trimmed by 7 bases and J by 2 bases, 1 base remained unmatched. The length of the CDR3 is 13 residues. The CDR3 DNA follows: TGTGCCATCAAGGGACAGGGGGCCTACGAGCAGTACTTC. Amino acids: CAIKGQGAYEQYF.